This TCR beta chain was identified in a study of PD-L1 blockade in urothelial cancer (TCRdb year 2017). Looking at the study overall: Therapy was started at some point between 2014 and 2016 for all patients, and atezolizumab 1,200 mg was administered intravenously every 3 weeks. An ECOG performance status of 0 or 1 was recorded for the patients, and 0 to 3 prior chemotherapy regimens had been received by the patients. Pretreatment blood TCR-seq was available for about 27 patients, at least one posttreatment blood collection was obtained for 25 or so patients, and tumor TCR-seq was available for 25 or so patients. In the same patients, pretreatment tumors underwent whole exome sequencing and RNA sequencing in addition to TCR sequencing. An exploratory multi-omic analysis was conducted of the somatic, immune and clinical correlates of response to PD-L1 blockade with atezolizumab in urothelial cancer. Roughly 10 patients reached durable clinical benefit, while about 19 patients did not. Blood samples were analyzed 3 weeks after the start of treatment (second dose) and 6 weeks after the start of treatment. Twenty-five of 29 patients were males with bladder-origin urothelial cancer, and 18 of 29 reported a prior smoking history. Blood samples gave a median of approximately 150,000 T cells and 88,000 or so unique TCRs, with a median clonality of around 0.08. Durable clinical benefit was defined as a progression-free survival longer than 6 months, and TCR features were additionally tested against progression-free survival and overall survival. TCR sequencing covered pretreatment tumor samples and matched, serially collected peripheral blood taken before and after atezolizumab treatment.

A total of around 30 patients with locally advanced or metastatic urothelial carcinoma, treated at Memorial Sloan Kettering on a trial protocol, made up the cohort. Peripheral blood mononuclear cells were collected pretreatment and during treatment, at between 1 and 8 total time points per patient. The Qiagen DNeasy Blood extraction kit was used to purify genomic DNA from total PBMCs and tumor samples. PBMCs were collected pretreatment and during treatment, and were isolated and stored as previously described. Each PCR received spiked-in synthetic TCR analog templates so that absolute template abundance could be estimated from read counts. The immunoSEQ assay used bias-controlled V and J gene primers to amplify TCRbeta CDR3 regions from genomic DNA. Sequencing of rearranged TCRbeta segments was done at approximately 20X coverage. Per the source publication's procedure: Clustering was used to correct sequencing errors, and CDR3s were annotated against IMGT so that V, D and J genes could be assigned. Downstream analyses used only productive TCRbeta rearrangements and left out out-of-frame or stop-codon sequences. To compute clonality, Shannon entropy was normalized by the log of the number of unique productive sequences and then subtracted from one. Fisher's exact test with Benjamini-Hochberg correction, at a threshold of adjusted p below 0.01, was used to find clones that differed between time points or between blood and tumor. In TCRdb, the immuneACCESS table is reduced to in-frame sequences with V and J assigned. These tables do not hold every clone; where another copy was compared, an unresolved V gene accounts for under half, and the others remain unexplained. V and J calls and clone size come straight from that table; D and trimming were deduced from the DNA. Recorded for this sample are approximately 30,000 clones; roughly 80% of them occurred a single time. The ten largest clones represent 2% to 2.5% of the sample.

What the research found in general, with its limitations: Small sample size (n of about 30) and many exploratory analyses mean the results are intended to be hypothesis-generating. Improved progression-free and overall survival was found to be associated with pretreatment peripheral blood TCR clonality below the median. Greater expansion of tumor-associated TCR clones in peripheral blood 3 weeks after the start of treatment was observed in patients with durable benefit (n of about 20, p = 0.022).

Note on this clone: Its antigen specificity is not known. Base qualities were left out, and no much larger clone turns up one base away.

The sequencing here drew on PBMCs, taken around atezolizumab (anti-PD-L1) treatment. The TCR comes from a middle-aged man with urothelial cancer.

The CDR3 has the sequence CASSFPSGIHNEQFF. The DNA sequence follows: TGTGCCAGCAGCTTCCCTAGCGGAATTCACAATGAGCAGTTCTTC. This sequence uses TRBV5-4 and TRBJ2-1; 7 bases in the junction line up with TRBD2. After removal of 2 bases from V and 5 bases from J, the junction retains 7 bases not matched to a gene. From its cysteine to its phenylalanine, the CDR3 spans 15 amino acids. This entry keeps only the CDR3 DNA: 45 bases, framed from base 1. The germline V gene (reference sequence) sets CDR1 to SGHNT and CDR2 to YYREEE.